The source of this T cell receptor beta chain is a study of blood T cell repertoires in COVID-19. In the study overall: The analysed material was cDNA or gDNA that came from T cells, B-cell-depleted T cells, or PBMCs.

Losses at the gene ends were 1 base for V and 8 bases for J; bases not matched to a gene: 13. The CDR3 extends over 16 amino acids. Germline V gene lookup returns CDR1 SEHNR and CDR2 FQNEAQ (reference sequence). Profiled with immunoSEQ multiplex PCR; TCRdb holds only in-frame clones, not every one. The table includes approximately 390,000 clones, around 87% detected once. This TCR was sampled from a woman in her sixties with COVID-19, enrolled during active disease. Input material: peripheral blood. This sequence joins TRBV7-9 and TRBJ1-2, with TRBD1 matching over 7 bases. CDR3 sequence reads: CASSLVYGGQSDGYTF. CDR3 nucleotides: TGTGCCAGCAGCTTAGTATACGGGGGACAGTCGGACGGCTACACCTTC.